Listed here is a single TCR beta chain. This clone's antigen is unknown. Base quality data are lacking; no much larger clone is found one base away. TCRbeta CDR3 regions were amplified from genomic DNA using the immunoSEQ Assay, a bias-controlled multiplex PCR. The published analysis was carried out like this. The number of nucleated cells in each sample was estimated from the amplification of reference gene primers within the assay. To quantify the absolute abundance of each unique TCRbeta CDR3 rearrangement, sequence reads were collapsed and filtered. Productive Simpson clonality was computed per sample as the square root of Simpson's diversity index over productive rearrangements. TCRdb obtained this table from immuneACCESS and retained in-frame rearrangements with V and J assigned. These tables miss some clones; where compared with another copy, unresolved V genes account for less than half of the shortfall, and the remainder is unexplained. V, J and clone size were drawn from that table, and D and trimming were deduced from the DNA. Across this sample there are 150,000 to 200,000 clones, with approximately 90% seen only once. The top ten clones comprise 4.5% to 5% of the sample.

The CDR1 and CDR2 encoded by the germline V gene (reference sequence) are WNHNN and SYGVQD. From the cysteine through the phenylalanine, the CDR3 covers 12 amino acids. The read is trimmed to its CDR3 DNA, 36 bases read in frame from base 1. V was cut back by 7 bases and J by 7 bases, leaving a gap of 8 bases between them. This entry is derived from a study of blood T cell repertoires in COVID-19 (TCRdb year 2020). Context from the whole study: Collaborator samples came from the United States, Italy and Spain and covered acute and convalescent phases of COVID-19. The material from the prospective study consisted of cDNA or gDNA derived from T cells, B-cell-depleted T cells, or PBMCs. Subjects who had been exposed to COVID-19, were actively infected with it, or had recovered from it provided the deeply sampled blood TCRbeta repertoires that made up the dataset. The repertoires were made available in a free public database intended to serve as a resource for research on the immune response to SARS-CoV-2. The samples were drawn from two sources: the first 160 participants of the ongoing ImmuneRACE study, and 950 to 1,500 subjects contributed by 6 global collaborators. A de-identified subject ID, COVID-19 status, age in years and sex were almost always included in the sample metadata. Where available, HLA class I and class II types were taken from metadata supplied by the sample provider and were not determined by assay-based typing. Findings and caveats that apply to the study as a whole: The quantity of clinical and demographic metadata differed by source and by participant and was supplied without curation.

At one collaborating source in Seattle, patients were enrolled during active infection and were followed longitudinally through the course of disease. Collaborating institutions collected whole blood in K2EDTA tubes following their own protocols. For TCRbeta analysis, collaborators shipped samples as frozen whole blood, isolated PBMCs, or DNA extracted from either of those sample types. The chain is assembled from TRBV10-1 and TRBJ1-6; the D gene cannot be resolved reliably. This TCR was sampled from a man aged 18 to 35 with COVID-19, enrolled during active disease. Material: peripheral blood. The DNA is TGCGCCAGCAATAAAGCGAATTCACCCCTCCACTTT. Its coded protein is CASNKANSPLHF.